This T cell receptor beta chain stems from a study of lymphopenia after photon versus proton radiotherapy. Findings and limits, study-wide: Relative stability marked proton patients; photon patients lost diversity and naive cells. Authors raise, but do not show, better survival with proton therapy.

CDR3 length: 14 residues. The V gene end was trimmed by 3 bases and the J gene end by 5 bases; junction bases not matched to a gene: 0. Per germline, CDR1 MRHNA and CDR2 SNTAGT. Worth noting for this clone: No antigen is known for it.

Method: immunoSEQ multiplex PCR; TCRdb's copy keeps in-frame clones and lacks some. The data contain 25,000 to 35,000 clones, roughly nine tenths of them seen just once; the ten biggest clones take up approximately 6.8%. The sequence derives from a woman aged 50 to 65 with pancreatic cancer. The input for sequencing was peripheral blood, taken from a patient treated with photon-based radiotherapy. The chain joins TRBV6-4 to TRBJ2-3; 12 bases map to TRBD2. Here the CDR3 reads CASSEGLAGDTQYF. Here the CDR3 DNA reads TGTGCCAGCAGTGAGGGACTAGCGGGAGATACGCAGTATTTT.